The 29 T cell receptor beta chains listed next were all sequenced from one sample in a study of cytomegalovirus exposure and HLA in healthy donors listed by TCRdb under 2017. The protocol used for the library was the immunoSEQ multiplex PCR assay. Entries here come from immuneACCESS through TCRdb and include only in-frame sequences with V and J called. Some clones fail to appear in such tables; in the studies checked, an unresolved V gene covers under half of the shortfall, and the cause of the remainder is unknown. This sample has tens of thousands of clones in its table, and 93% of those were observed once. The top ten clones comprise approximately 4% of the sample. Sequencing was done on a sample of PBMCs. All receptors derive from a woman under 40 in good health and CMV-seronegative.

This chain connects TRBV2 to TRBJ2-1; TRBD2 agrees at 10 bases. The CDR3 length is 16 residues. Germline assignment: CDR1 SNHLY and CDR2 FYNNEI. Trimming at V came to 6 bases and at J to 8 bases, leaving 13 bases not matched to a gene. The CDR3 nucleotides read TGTGCCAGCAGGAACACTTTAGCGGGGGGATTCGATGAGCAGTTCTTC. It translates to CASRNTLAGGFDEQFF.

CDR3 sequence: CSVVRSNEQFF. The CDR3 region has the DNA TGCAGCGTTGTGAGGAGCAATGAGCAGTTCTTC. The chain carries TRBV29-1 and TRBJ2-1; no clear D gene. CDR1 is SQVTM and CDR2 is ANQGSEA in the germline V gene. CDR3 size: 11 residues. Trimming left V 4 bases short and J 6 bases short, with 7 bases between.

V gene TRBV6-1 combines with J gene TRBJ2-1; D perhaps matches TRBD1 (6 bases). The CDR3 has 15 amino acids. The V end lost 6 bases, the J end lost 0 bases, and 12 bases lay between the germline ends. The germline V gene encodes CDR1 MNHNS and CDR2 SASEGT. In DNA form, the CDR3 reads TGTGCCAGCAGATTCAGGGGAAGCTCCTACAATGAGCAGTTCTTC. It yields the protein CASRFRGSSYNEQFF.

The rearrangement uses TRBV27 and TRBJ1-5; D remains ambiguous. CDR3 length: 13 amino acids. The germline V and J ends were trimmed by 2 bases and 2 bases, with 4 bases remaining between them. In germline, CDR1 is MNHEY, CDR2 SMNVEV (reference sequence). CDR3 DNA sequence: TGTGCCAGCAGTTTACAGGGCAATCAGCCCCAGCATTTT. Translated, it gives CASSLQGNQPQHF.

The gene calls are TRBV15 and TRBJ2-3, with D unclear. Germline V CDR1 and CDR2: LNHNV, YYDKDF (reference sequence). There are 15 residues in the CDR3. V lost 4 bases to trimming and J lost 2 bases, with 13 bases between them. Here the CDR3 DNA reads TGTGCCACCAGCAAAAATAGAGCCATCACAGATACGCAGTATTTT. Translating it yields CATSKNRAITDTQYF. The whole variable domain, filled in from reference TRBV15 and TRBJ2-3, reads DAMVIQNPRYQVTQFGKPVTLSCSQTLNHNVMYWYQQKSSQAPKLLFHYYDKDFNNEADTPDNFQSRRPNTSFCFLDIRSPGLGDTAMYLCATSKNRAITDTQYFGPGTRLTVL.

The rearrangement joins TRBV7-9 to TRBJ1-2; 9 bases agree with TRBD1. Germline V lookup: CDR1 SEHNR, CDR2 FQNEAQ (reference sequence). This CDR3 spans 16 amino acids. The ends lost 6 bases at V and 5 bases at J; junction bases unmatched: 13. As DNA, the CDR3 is TGTGCCAGCAGTGCAGGGGACAGGGAACCACTTTATGGCTACACCTTC. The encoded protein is CASSAGDREPLYGYTF.

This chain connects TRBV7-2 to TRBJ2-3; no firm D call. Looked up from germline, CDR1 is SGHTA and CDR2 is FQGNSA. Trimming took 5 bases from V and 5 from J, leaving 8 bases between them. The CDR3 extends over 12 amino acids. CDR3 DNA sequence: TGTGCCAGCAGCCCAGGTAGAGATACGCAGTATTTT. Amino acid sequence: CASSPGRDTQYF.

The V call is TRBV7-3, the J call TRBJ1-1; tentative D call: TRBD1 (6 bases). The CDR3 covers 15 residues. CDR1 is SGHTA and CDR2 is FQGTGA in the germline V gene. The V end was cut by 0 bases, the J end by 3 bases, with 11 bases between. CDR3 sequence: CASSLTRTDHTEAFF. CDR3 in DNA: TGTGCCAGCAGCTTAACGAGGACAGACCACACTGAAGCTTTCTTT.

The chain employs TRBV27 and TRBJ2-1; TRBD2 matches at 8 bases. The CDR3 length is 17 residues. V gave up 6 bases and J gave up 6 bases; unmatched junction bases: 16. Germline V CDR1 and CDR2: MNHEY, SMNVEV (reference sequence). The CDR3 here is CASRRSTSEVGANEQFF. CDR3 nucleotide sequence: TGTGCCAGCAGACGATCGACTAGCGAAGTGGGAGCCAATGAGCAGTTCTTC.

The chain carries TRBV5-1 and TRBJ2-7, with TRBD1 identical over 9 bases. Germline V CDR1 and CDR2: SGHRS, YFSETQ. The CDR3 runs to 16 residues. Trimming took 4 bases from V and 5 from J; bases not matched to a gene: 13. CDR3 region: CASSGATGTGYDEQYF. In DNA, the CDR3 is TGCGCCAGCAGCGGTGCGACCGGGACAGGGTACGACGAGCAGTACTTC.

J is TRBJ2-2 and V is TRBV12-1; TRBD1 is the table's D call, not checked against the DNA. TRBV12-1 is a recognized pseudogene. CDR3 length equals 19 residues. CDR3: CASSTPGQIRNLNTGELFF. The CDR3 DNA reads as TGTGCCAGCAGCACACCGGGACAGATTAGGAACCTGAACACCGGGGAGCTGTTTTTT.

CDR3 loop: CASSQEAVMNTEAFF. The CDR3 coding sequence is TGCGCCAGCAGCCAAGAGGCTGTTATGAACACTGAAGCTTTCTTT. The chain uses TRBV4-1 and TRBJ1-1; D is uncertain. CDR1 MGHRA and CDR2 YSYEKL come from the germline V gene. CDR3 length: 15 amino acids. V shed 0 bases and J shed 0 bases, with 8 bases lying between them.

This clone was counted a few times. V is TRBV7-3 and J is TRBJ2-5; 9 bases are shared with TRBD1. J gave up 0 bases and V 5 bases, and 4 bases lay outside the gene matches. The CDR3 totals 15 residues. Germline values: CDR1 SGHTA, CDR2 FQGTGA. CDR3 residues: CASSKGQGYQETQYF. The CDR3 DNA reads TGTGCCAGCAGCAAAGGACAGGGGTACCAAGAGACCCAGTACTTC.

As DNA, the CDR3 is TGTGCCAGCAGCCCGAGGTACCTTAGCAATCAGCCCCAGCATTTT. Encoded protein: CASSPRYLSNQPQHF. This sequence joins TRBV7-2 and TRBJ1-5, with D hard to call. CDR1 and CDR2 (germline): SGHTA, FQGNSA. The CDR3 extends over 15 amino acids. The V end lost 5 bases, the J end lost 0 bases, and 11 bases lay between the germline ends.

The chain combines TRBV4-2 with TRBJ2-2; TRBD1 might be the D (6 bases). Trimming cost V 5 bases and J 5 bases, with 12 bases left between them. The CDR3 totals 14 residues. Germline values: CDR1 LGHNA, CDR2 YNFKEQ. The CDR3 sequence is CASSSSTGTGELFF. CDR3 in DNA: TGTGCCAGCAGCTCATCCACAGGGACCGGGGAGCTGTTTTTT.

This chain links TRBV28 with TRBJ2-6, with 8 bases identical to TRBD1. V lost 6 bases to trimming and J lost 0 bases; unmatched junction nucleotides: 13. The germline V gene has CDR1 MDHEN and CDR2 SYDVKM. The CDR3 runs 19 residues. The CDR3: CASRTLTGARSSGANVLTF. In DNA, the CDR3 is TGTGCCAGCAGAACCCTGACAGGGGCGAGGAGCTCTGGGGCCAACGTCCTGACTTTC.

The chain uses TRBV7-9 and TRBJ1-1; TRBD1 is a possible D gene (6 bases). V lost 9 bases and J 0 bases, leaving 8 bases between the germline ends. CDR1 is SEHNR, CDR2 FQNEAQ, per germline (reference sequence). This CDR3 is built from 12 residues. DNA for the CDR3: TGTGCCAGTAACAGGGTGAACACTGAAGCTTTCTTT. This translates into CASNRVNTEAFF.

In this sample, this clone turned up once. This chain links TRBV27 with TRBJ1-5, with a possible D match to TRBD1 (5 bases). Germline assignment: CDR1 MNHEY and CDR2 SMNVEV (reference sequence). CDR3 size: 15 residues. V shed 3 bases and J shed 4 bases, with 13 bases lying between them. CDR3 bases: TGTGCCAGCAGTTTCCAGGGTGAGGTTAATCAGCCCCAGCATTTT. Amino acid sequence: CASSFQGEVNQPQHF.

The CDR3 coding sequence is TGTGCCAGCAGCGCGGGACACGGTCTGAACACTGAAGCTTTCTTT. It is translated as CASSAGHGLNTEAFF. The V gene is TRBV9, the J gene TRBJ1-1; D might be TRBD1 (6 bases). CDR1 and CDR2 from the germline V gene are SGDLS and YYNGEE. Trimming pared 3 bases from V and 0 bases from J, leaving 12 bases between. The CDR3 runs to 15 residues.

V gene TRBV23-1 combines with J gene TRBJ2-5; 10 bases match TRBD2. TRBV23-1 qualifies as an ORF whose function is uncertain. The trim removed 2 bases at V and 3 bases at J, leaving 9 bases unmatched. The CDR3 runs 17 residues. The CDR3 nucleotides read TGCGCCAGCAGTCAAGGCGCCAGCGGGGGGGTGGAAGAGACCCAGTACTTC. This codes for CASSQGASGGVEETQYF.

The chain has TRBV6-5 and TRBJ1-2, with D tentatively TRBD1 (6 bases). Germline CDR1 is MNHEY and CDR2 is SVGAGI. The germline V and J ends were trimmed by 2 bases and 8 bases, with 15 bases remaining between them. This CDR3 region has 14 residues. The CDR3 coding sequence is TGTGCCAGCAGTTACCCCCGGGCAGGGGAAGGCTACACCTTC. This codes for CASSYPRAGEGYTF.

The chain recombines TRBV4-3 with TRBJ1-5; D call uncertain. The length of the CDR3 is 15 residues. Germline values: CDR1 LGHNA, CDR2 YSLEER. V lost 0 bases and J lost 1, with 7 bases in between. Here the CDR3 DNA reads TGCGCCAGCAGCCAAGAACGTGGCAGCAATCAGCCCCAGCATTTT. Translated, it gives CASSQERGSNQPQHF.

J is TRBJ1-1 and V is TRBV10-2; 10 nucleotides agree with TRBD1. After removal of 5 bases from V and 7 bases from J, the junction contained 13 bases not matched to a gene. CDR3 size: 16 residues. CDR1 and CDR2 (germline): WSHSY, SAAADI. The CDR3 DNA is TGCGCCAGCAGTAATAGGGGGACAGGGGTGAGGGGTGAAGCTTTCTTT. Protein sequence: CASSNRGTGVRGEAFF.

The CDR3 is CAWSLQGAYEKLFF. The DNA of the CDR3 is TGTGCCTGGAGTTTACAGGGGGCTTATGAAAAACTGTTTTTT. The J gene is TRBJ1-4, the V gene TRBV30, with 9 bases matching TRBD1. Germline CDR1 is GTSNPN and CDR2 is SVGIG (reference sequence). The CDR3 has 14 amino acids. The junction had 4 bases not matched to a gene; V was cut back by 2 bases and J by 6 bases.

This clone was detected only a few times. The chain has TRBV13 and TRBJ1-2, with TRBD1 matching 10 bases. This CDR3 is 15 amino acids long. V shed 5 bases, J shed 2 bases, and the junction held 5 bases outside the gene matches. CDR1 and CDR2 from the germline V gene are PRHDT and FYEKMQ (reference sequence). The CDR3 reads CASSRKTGGNYGYTF. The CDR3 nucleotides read TGTGCCAGCAGCAGAAAGACAGGGGGCAACTATGGCTACACCTTC.

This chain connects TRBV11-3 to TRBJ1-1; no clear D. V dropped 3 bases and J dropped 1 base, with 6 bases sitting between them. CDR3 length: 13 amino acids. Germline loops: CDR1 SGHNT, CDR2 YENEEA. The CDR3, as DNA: TGTGCCAGCAGCTTCCAGGAGAACACTGAAGCTTTCTTT. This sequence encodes CASSFQENTEAFF.

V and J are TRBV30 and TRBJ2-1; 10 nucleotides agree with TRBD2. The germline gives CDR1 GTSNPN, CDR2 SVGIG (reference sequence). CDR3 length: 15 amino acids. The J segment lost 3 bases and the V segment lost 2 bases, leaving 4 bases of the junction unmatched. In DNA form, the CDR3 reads TGTGCCTGGAGTTCGTCTAGCGGGGGCTACAATGAGCAGTTCTTC. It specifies CAWSSSSGGYNEQFF. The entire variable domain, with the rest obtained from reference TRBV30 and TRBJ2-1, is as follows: SQTIHQWPATLVQPVGSPLSLECTVEGTSNPNLYWYRQAAGRGLQLLFYSVGIGQISSEVPQNLSASRPQDRQFILSSKKLLLSDSGFYLCAWSSSSGGYNEQFFGPGTRLTVL.

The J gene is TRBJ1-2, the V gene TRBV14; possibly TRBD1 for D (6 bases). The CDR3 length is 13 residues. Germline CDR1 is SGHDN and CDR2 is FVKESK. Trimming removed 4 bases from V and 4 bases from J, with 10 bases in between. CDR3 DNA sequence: TGTGCCAGCAGCCCCGCAGGGGTCTATGGCTACACCTTC. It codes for CASSPAGVYGYTF.

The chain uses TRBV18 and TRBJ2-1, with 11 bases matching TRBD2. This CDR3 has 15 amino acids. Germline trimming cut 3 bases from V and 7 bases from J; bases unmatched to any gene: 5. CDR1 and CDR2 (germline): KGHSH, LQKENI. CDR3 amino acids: CASSPLAGGGNEQFF. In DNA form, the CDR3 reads TGTGCCAGCTCACCCCTAGCGGGAGGCGGGAATGAGCAGTTCTTC.